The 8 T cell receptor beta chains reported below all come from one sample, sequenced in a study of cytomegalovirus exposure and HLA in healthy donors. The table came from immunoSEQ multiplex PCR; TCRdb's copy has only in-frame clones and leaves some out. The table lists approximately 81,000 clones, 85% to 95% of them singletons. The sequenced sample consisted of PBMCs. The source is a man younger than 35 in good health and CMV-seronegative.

CDR3 loop: CASSLVGKPDTQYF. The DNA for the CDR3 is TGCGCCAGCAGCTTGGTCGGGAAACCAGATACGCAGTATTTT. The rearrangement uses TRBV5-1 and TRBJ2-3; possible D gene TRBD2, 5 bases. CDR1 SGHRS and CDR2 YFSETQ come from the germline V gene. The CDR3 length is 14 residues. V lost 0 bases and J lost 4, with 9 bases in between.

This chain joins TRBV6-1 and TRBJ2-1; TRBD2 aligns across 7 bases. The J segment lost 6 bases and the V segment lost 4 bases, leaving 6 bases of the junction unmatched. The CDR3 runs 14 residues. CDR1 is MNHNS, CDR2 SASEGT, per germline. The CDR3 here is CASSVTSDLNEQFF. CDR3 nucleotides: TGTGCCAGCAGTGTAACTAGCGACCTCAATGAGCAGTTCTTC.

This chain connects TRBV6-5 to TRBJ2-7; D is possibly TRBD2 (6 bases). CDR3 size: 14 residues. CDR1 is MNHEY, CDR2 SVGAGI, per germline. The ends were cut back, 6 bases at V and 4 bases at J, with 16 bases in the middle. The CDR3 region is CASSTPGLPYEQYF. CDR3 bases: TGTGCCAGCAGCACCCCGGGACTCCCTTACGAGCAGTACTTC.

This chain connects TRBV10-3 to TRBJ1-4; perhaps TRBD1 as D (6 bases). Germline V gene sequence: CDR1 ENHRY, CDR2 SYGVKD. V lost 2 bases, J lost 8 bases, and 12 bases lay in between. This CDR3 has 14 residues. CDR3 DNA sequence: TGTGCCATCAGTGAGGGGGGCGAAGGAGAAAAACTGTTTTTT. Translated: CAISEGGEGEKLFF.

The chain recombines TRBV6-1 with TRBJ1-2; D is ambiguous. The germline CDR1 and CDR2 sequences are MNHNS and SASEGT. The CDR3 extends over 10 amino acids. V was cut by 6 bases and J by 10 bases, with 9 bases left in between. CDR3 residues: CASSERVYTF. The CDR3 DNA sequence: TGTGCCAGCAGCGAGAGAGTCTACACCTTC.

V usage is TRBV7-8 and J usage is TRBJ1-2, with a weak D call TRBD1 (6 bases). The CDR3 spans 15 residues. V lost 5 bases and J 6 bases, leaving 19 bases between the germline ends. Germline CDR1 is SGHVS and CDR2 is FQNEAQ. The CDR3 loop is CASSPGQPRGHGYTF. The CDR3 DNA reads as TGTGCCAGCAGCCCCGGACAGCCCCGAGGCCATGGCTACACCTTC.

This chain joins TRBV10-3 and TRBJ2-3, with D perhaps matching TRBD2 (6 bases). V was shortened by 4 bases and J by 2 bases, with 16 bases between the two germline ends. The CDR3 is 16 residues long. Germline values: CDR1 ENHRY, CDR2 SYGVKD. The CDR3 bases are TGTGCCATCAGTGTGGTTCGCGGGAATCCCACAGATACGCAGTATTTT. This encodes CAISVVRGNPTDTQYF.

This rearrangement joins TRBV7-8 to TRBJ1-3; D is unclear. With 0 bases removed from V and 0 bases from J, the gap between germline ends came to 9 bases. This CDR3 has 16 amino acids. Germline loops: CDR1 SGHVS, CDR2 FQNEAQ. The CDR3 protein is CASSLARHHSGNTIYF. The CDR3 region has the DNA TGTGCCAGCAGCTTAGCGAGACACCACTCTGGAAACACCATATATTTT.